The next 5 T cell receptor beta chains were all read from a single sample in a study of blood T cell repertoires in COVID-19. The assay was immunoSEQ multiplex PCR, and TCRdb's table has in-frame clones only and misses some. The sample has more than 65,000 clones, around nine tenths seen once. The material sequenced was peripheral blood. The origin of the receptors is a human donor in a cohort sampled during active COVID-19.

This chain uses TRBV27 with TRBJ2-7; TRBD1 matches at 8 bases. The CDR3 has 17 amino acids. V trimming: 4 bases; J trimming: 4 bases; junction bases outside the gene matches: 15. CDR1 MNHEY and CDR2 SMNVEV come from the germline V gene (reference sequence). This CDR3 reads CASSSSLSGTGPYEQYF. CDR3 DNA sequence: TGTGCCAGCAGTTCCTCTCTCTCCGGGACAGGACCATACGAGCAGTACTTC.

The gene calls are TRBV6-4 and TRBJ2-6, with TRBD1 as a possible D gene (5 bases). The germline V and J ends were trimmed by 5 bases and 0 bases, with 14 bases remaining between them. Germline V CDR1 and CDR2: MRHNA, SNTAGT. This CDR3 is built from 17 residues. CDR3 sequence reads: CASSPNDQGSGANVLTF. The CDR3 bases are TGTGCCAGCAGTCCCAATGATCAGGGCTCTGGGGCCAACGTCCTGACTTTC.

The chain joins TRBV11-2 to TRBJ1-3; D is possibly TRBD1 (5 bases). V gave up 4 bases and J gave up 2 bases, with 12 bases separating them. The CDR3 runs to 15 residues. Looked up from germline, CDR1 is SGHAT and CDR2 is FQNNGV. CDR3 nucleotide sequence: TGTGCCAGCAGCTCCGGGGGGGTTCCTGGAAACACCATATATTTT. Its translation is CASSSGGVPGNTIYF. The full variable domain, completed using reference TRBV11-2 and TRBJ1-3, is EAGVAQSPRYKIIEKRQSVAFWCNPISGHATLYWYQQILGQGPKLLIQFQNNGVVDDSQLPKDRFSAERLKGVDSTLKIQPAKLEDSAVYLCASSSGGVPGNTIYFGEGSWLTVV.

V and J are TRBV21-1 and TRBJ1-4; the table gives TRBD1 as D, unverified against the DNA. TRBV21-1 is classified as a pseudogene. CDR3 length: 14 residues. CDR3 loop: CASRGQSFEENLFF. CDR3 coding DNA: TGTGCCAGCAGGGGACAGTCTTTCGAGGAAAACCTGTTTTTT.

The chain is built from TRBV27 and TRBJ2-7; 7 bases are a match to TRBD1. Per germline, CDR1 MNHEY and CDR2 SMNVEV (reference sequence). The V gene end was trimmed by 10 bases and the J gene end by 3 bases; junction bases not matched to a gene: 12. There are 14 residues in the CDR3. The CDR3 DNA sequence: TGTGCCACCCCCGACAGGGCACAATTCTACGAGCAGTACTTC. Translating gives CATPDRAQFYEQYF.